Listed below are T cell receptor beta chains from one sample, sequenced in a study of T cells after yellow fever vaccination. Each CDR3 protein gets one entry after TCRdb re-called the 5' RACE reads with MiXCR. The data show about 430,000 distinct CDR3 sequences, with approximately 19% seen just once and about a sixth held by the top ten. The sequencing here drew on PBMCs, taken before the yellow fever booster vaccination. These receptors were collected from a man aged 18 to 29 who received the YFV17D yellow fever vaccine. Each CDR3 is given with its conserved first and last residue. The order of the fields is V gene, clone size, J gene, CDR3 protein. Clone size is given for some rows only: seen once, a few or many times, or a class if the clone is expanded.

TRBV4-1	NA	TRBJ1-4	CASSLPDGLNEKLFF
TRBV30	NA	TRBJ2-6	CAWRSAGANVLTF
TRBV12-3/TRBV12-4	NA	TRBJ2-1	CASSLLLGGEQFF
TRBV24-1	few	TRBJ2-5	CATSDLTSGETQYF
TRBV5-1	NA	TRBJ1-2	CASSLLANYGYTF
TRBV5-6	few	TRBJ2-1	CASSPMDRTYNEQFF
TRBV7-6	NA	TRBJ2-1	CASTRGQGALNEQFF
TRBV12-3/TRBV12-4	NA	TRBJ2-3	CASSLAGVLPQYF
TRBV18	few	TRBJ1-2	CASSTRSGTGPYGYTF
TRBV4-2	few	TRBJ2-1	CASSQASGGAGSEQFF
TRBV6-2/TRBV6-3	few	TRBJ2-3	CASSWGRLGQPDTQYF
TRBV7-2	NA	TRBJ1-5	CACGTGQPQHF
TRBV20-1	NA	TRBJ1-3	CSASFGTAGNTIYF
TRBV5-1	few	TRBJ2-1	CASSPGARTSGGNEQFF
TRBV12-3/TRBV12-4	NA	TRBJ2-2	CATRAPGGYGELFF
TRBV6-5	NA	TRBJ1-1	CASSYVEENTEAFF
TRBV7-6	few	TRBJ2-5	CASSLRLAGVQETQYF
TRBV4-1	NA	TRBJ2-3	CASSPGWAGTDTQYF
TRBV18	NA	TRBJ2-1	CASSPDRASSYNEQFF
TRBV7-2	few	TRBJ2-5	CASSPLKRGAKTQYF
TRBV4-3	few	TRBJ2-3	CASSQERGSTDTQYF
TRBV4-1	few	TRBJ2-5	CASSQLAGVPSTQYF
TRBV6-6	few	TRBJ2-3	CASSPLVGTDTQYF
TRBV5-1	few	TRBJ2-1	CASSLGTSGPYNEQFF
TRBV5-1	NA	TRBJ2-1	CASSLGQGVGEQFF
TRBV5-1	few	TRBJ1-1	CASSLGSGLDTEAFF
TRBV9	NA	TRBJ2-1	CASSPHGNEQFF
TRBV12-3/TRBV12-4	few	TRBJ2-3	CASSFRGSPDTQYF
TRBV20-1	NA	TRBJ1-1	CSAKQGANTEAFF
TRBV24-1	NA	TRBJ2-2	CATSDSKGTGPPGELFF
TRBV12-3/TRBV12-4	few	TRBJ1-2	CASGLDTVNYGYTF
TRBV20-1	many	TRBJ2-5	CSARIWGRPAGETQYF
TRBV12-3/TRBV12-4	few	TRBJ2-5	CASSLESGAGPQETQYF